These T cell receptor beta chains were read from a single sample in a study of shared clonotypes between healthy human individuals. The repertoire was sequenced with immunoSEQ multiplex PCR; TCRdb's copy has only in-frame clones and lacks some. The sample lists over a million clones, more than 95% occurring once. Specimen: naive CD4+ T cells sorted from blood. The origin of the receptors is a man aged 30-40 years in good health. Each CDR3 is given with its conserved first and last residue. The D gene is left open where the match is weak. The size of a clone is reported for some rows only, either as once, few or many, or as a class for expanded clones.

>TRBJ1-1|TRBV27|.|.|13
CASSPGQNTEAFF
TGTGCCAGCAGTCCCGGACAGAACACTGAAGCTTTCTTT
>TRBJ2-2|TRBV5-3|.|TRBD2|18
CARTGNLRGMEGTGELFF
TGTGCCAGAACGGGCAACTTGCGGGGGATGGAGGGCACCGGGGAGCTGTTTTTT
>TRBJ1-1|TRBV5-1|.|.|16
CASSPDQGPLRAEAFF
TGCGCCAGCAGCCCCGACCAGGGTCCCCTTAGGGCTGAAGCTTTCTTT
>TRBJ2-7|TRBV5-1|.|TRBD2|16
CASSRGRGRGAYEQYF
TGCGCCAGCAGCAGGGGTCGCGGGAGAGGAGCTTACGAGCAGTACTTC
>TRBJ2-7|TRBV5-1|once|.|16
CASSLDWGGLSYEQYF
TGCGCCAGCAGCTTGGACTGGGGTGGCCTGTCCTACGAGCAGTACTTC
>TRBJ2-3|TRBV5-4|.|.|13
CASLANGTDTQYF
TGTGCCAGCCTAGCAAACGGCACAGATACGCAGTATTTT
>TRBJ2-5|TRBV5-1|.|TRBD2|19
CASSLVGSGLAGSRGTQYF
TGCGCCAGCAGCTTGGTAGGTTCCGGACTAGCGGGATCGAGGGGGACCCAGTACTTC
>TRBJ2-5|TRBV27|.|TRBD2|13
CASSSGLLETQYF
TGTGCCAGCAGTTCGGGACTATTAGAGACCCAGTACTTC
>TRBJ2-1|TRBV11-2|.|.|11
CASTGGNEQFF
TGTGCCAGCACCGGAGGCAATGAGCAGTTCTTC
>TRBJ2-1|TRBV28|.|.|13
CASRELAYNEQFF
TGTGCCAGCCGGGAACTAGCATACAATGAGCAGTTCTTC
>TRBJ2-2|TRBV7-2|.|.|16
CASSLRWRENTGELFF
TGTGCCAGCAGCTTGCGGTGGAGGGAGAACACCGGGGAGCTGTTTTTT
>TRBJ2-1|TRBV11-2|.|TRBD2|16
CASRPITSGRPRGQFF
TGTGCCAGCAGACCAATAACTAGCGGGAGGCCCAGGGGGCAGTTCTTC
>TRBJ2-1|TRBV13|.|.|17
CASSYTGRFEKFDEQFF
TGTGCCAGCAGCTATACAGGGCGGTTCGAAAAGTTCGATGAGCAGTTCTTC
>TRBJ2-3|TRBV27|once|.|15
CASSLNRGGADTQYF
TGTGCCAGCAGTTTAAACCGTGGGGGGGCGGATACGCAGTATTTT
>TRBJ2-1|TRBV7-3|.|TRBD2|16
CASSLASGGGYNEQFF
TGTGCCAGCAGCTTAGCTTCCGGCGGGGGATACAATGAGCAGTTCTTC
>TRBJ1-5|TRBV2|.|.|16
CASSPLQGGGNQPQHF
TGTGCCAGCAGTCCCCTCCAGGGTGGGGGCAATCAGCCCCAGCATTTT
>TRBJ1-1|TRBV21-1|.|.|13
CASSQFTATEAFF
TGTGCCAGCAGCCAGTTTACGGCAACTGAAGCTTTCTTT
>TRBJ2-2|TRBV15|.|TRBD2|18
CATSRDPAGPANTGELFF
TGTGCCACCAGCAGAGATCCAGCGGGACCCGCGAACACCGGGGAGCTGTTTTTT
>TRBJ1-1|TRBV5-5|.|TRBD1|17
CASSFGQGEYMNTEAFF
TGTGCCAGCAGCTTTGGACAGGGTGAATACATGAACACTGAAGCTTTCTTT
>TRBJ1-1|TRBV25-1|.|TRBD1|14
CASSMQGAGTEAFF
TGTGCCAGCAGCATGCAGGGGGCGGGCACTGAAGCTTTCTTT
>TRBJ2-2|TRBV5-1|once|TRBD2|16
CASSLELREDTGELFF
TGCGCCAGCAGCTTGGAATTGCGGGAGGACACCGGGGAGCTGTTTTTT
>TRBJ1-5|TRBV9|.|.|15
CASSVGPKVYQPQHF
TGTGCCAGCAGCGTAGGCCCAAAAGTCTATCAGCCCCAGCATTTT
>TRBJ2-3|TRBV7-9|.|.|13
CASSWGRTDTQYF
TGTGCCAGCAGCTGGGGACGGACAGATACGCAGTATTTT
>TRBJ1-3|TRBV11-2|.|TRBD1|15
CASSPRGQGLNTIYF
TGTGCCAGCAGCCCACGGGGACAGGGCTTAAACACCATATATTTT
>TRBJ2-3|TRBV6-1|.|.|15
CASSEEVGIGDTQYF
TGTGCCAGCAGTGAAGAGGTCGGTATAGGGGATACGCAGTATTTT
>TRBJ2-4|TRBV6-1|.|.|14
CASARFGSKNIQYF
TGTGCCAGCGCACGGTTCGGAAGCAAAAACATTCAGTACTTC
>TRBJ1-1|TRBV5-1|once|TRBD1|14
CASSKGTANTEAFF
TGCGCCAGCAGCAAGGGGACAGCGAACACTGAAGCTTTCTTT